This T cell receptor (beta chain) was sequenced for a study of cytomegalovirus exposure and HLA in healthy donors. The PCR used 60 Vbeta and 13 Jbeta primers. In the source study's methods: In a later analysis, the count reached 74 million or so unique TCR beta chains, with 10 million to 14 million shared. TCRdb keeps only in-frame clones here, not all; method: immunoSEQ multiplex PCR. V, J and clone size reflect that table, while D and trimming were determined from the DNA. The sample lists about 110,000 clones; 86% were seen once. On this clone itself: Antigen unknown.

Notes on the study in general: In an earlier analysis, about 87% or about 30%: the productive usage of most TCR beta V segments. Presence/absence comparisons presumed near-even sequencing depth among donors. Most of the CMV-associated TCR beta chains (in a later analysis) appeared to be HLA-restricted.

Looked up from germline, CDR1 is MNHNY and CDR2 is SVGAGI (reference sequence). V lost 5 bases to trimming and J lost 2 bases; unmatched junction nucleotides: 3. The CDR3 totals 13 residues. The clonotype originates from a man aged 40-50 years in good health and CMV-seronegative. Sequenced sample: PBMCs. The chain recombines TRBV6-6 with TRBJ2-7; 7 nucleotides line up with TRBD1. The CDR3 loop is CASSLDRAYEQYF. The CDR3 DNA sequence: TGTGCCAGCAGTCTAGACAGGGCCTACGAGCAGTACTTC.